The next 17 T cell receptor beta chains were all read from a single sample in a study of T cell changes during pregnancy in multiple sclerosis. Assay: immunoSEQ multiplex PCR; the TCRdb copy retains only in-frame clones and omits some. The table has 79,000 or so clones, under 95% seen once; the top ten hold more than 1.5%. The sequences come from peripheral blood, collected in the first trimester of pregnancy. The receptors were gathered from a female donor in good health, enrolled as a control in a pregnancy study.

The chain links TRBV10-2 to TRBJ1-5, with D tentatively TRBD1 (5 bases). The V gene's germline CDR1 is WSHSY and CDR2 SAAADI. The V and J ends lost 4 bases and 3 bases respectively, with 7 bases between them. This CDR3 comprises 13 residues. This CDR3 reads CASSAGVNQPQHF. DNA of the CDR3: TGCGCCAGCAGTGCGGGGGTCAATCAGCCCCAGCATTTT.

The chain links TRBV7-8 to TRBJ1-2; 9 bases fit TRBD1. Germline CDR1 is SGHVS and CDR2 is FQNEAQ. The J segment lost 6 bases and the V segment lost 5 bases, leaving 16 bases of the junction unmatched. The CDR3 sequence is 17 residues long. CDR3 sequence: CASSARAGTGLNHGYTF. The CDR3, as DNA: TGTGCCAGCAGCGCCCGGGCCGGGACAGGGCTGAATCATGGCTACACCTTC.

Comments on this clone: The junction does not match germline at one end; this may be a read error. The chain combines TRBV7-7 with TRBJ2-1; 11 bases line up with TRBD2. The CDR3 runs 14 residues. Germline CDR1 is SSHAT and CDR2 is FNYEAQ (reference sequence). The CDR3: CASSAGTSGSEQFF. DNA for the CDR3: TGTGCTAGCAGCGCCGGGACTAGCGGCAGTGAGCAGTTCTTC.

This clone was seen a few times. The V gene is TRBV10-2, the J gene TRBJ1-1; D is unresolved. V was trimmed by 7 bases and J by 1 base, leaving 7 bases between them. Germline V gene sequence: CDR1 WSHSY, CDR2 SAAADI. The CDR3 loop spans 12 amino acids. CDR3 amino acids: CASTEGNTEAFF. The CDR3 coding sequence is TGCGCCAGCACGGAGGGGAACACTGAAGCTTTCTTT.

The chain employs TRBV7-9 and TRBJ1-5, with D unclear. The length of the CDR3 is 14 residues. V gave up 5 bases and J gave up 3 bases, with 11 bases separating them. Germline loops: CDR1 SEHNR, CDR2 FQNEAQ (reference sequence). Here the CDR3 DNA reads TGTGCCAGCAGCGCAGGAGGGTTCAATCAGCCCCAGCATTTT. Translating gives CASSAGGFNQPQHF.

The gene calls are TRBV19 and TRBJ1-2; weak D call: TRBD1 (6 bases). Germline CDR1 is LNHDA and CDR2 is SQIVND (reference sequence). With 6 bases removed from V and 5 bases from J, the gap between germline ends came to 19 bases. The CDR3 runs 15 residues. DNA of the CDR3: TGTGCCAGTAGGACGTATTCGGACAGAGCTTATGGCTACACCTTC. Amino acid sequence: CASRTYSDRAYGYTF. Based on the CDR3 plus reference TRBV19 and TRBJ1-2, the full variable domain is DGGITQSPKYLFRKEGQNVTLSCEQNLNHDAMYWYRQDPGQGLRLIYYSQIVNDFQKGDIAEGYSVSREKKESFPLTVTSAQKNPTAFYLCASRTYSDRAYGYTFGSGTRLTVV.

The gene calls are TRBV18 and TRBJ1-4; D perhaps matches TRBD1 (6 bases). V lost 6 bases and J 6 bases, leaving 17 bases between the germline ends. Germline loops: CDR1 KGHSH, CDR2 LQKENI. The CDR3 extends over 15 amino acids. As DNA, the CDR3 is TGTGCCAGCTCTCCGCGGGGGGCTATTTATGAAAAACTGTTTTTT. It yields the protein CASSPRGAIYEKLFF.

This clone was seen at least ten times. The chain has TRBV5-6 and TRBJ1-1; D gene ambiguous. The V gene lost 2 bases and the J gene lost 4 bases, with 6 bases spanning the gap. CDR3 length: 12 residues. CDR1 SGHDT and CDR2 YYEEEE come from the germline V gene. The CDR3 DNA follows: TGTGCCAGCAGCTTCTGGGCCACTGAAGCTTTCTTT. This encodes CASSFWATEAFF. Full variable domain (rest looked up from reference TRBV5-6 and TRBJ1-1): DAGVTQSPTHLIKTRGQQVTLRCSPKSGHDTVSWYQQALGQGPQFIFQYYEEEERQRGNFPDRFSGHQFPNYSSELNVNALLLGDSALYLCASSFWATEAFFGQGTRLTVV.

This clone was seen only once. The chain links TRBV5-4 to TRBJ2-1; tentatively, D is TRBD2 (7 bases). V lost 0 bases to trimming and J lost 0 bases, with 13 bases between them. This CDR3 is built from 17 residues. Germline-derived CDR1 and CDR2 are SGHNT and YYREEE (reference sequence). CDR3 region: CASSLVGGGSSYNEQFF. CDR3 DNA: TGTGCCAGCAGCTTGGTCGGCGGGGGCAGCTCCTACAATGAGCAGTTCTTC.

The chain combines TRBV4-3 with TRBJ1-1; unclear D gene. The CDR3 loop spans 13 amino acids. Germline CDR1 reads LGHNA; CDR2 reads YSLEER. Trimming stripped 0 bases from V and 7 bases from J, with 9 bases between. The DNA of the CDR3 is TGCGCCAGCAGCCAAGATACAGCAGGTGAAGCTTTCTTT. Translated, it gives CASSQDTAGEAFF.

The genes are TRBV4-1 and TRBJ2-7; TRBD1 is a possible D gene (6 bases). V was trimmed by 2 bases and J by 0 bases, leaving 14 bases between them. CDR3 size: 16 residues. The germline V gene has CDR1 MGHRA and CDR2 YSYEKL. The CDR3 is CASSQPGTRDSYEQYF. CDR3 DNA sequence: TGCGCCAGCAGCCAACCCGGGACACGCGACTCCTACGAGCAGTACTTC.

The V gene is TRBV18, the J gene TRBJ2-1; 8 bases align to TRBD2. The CDR3 spans 17 residues. CDR1 KGHSH and CDR2 LQKENI come from the germline V gene. The V gene end was trimmed by 0 bases and the J gene end by 8 bases; junction bases not matched to a gene: 12. Here the CDR3 DNA reads TGTGCCAGCTCACCACCCTCTTCGGGGGGGGGAAGAGATGAGCAGTTCTTC. Its protein is CASSPPSSGGGRDEQFF.

The rearrangement uses TRBV21-1 and TRBJ1-4. TRBV21-1 is described as a pseudogene. This CDR3 has 13 residues. Here the CDR3 DNA reads TGTGCCAGCAGCAAGAGGGAGGATGAAAAACTGTTTTTT. It specifies CASSKREDEKLFF.

The CDR3 loop is CASSPPWGGTDTQYF. CDR3 DNA: TGTGCCAGCAGCCCCCCGTGGGGAGGAACAGATACGCAGTATTTT. V gene TRBV5-5 combines with J gene TRBJ2-3; TRBD2 is a possible D gene (6 bases). CDR1 is SGHKS and CDR2 is YYEKEE in the germline V gene (reference sequence). CDR3 length equals 15 residues. V dropped 4 bases and J dropped 3 bases, with 15 bases sitting between them.

The chain links TRBV4-1 to TRBJ1-2, with D possibly being TRBD1 (5 bases). Germline CDR1 MGHRA, CDR2 YSYEKL. The CDR3 totals 15 residues. Between the trimmed V and J ends, which lost 0 bases and 4 bases, there was a span of 12 bases. CDR3 DNA sequence: TGCGCCAGCAGCCAAGAAGGAAAGGGGCTCTATGGCTACACCTTC. Protein product: CASSQEGKGLYGYTF.

The chain carries TRBV9 and TRBJ2-2, with a possible D match to TRBD1 (6 bases). Trimming left V 1 base short and J 0 bases short, with 19 bases between. The length of the CDR3 is 19 residues. The germline gives CDR1 SGDLS, CDR2 YYNGEE. The CDR3: CASSVRGSAAPSNTGELFF. The DNA of the CDR3 is TGTGCCAGCAGCGTAAGGGGGAGTGCAGCCCCTTCGAACACCGGGGAGCTGTTTTTT.

This clone was recorded a few times. The V and J genes are TRBV4-1 and TRBJ1-2; no clear D. Germline CDR1 MGHRA, CDR2 YSYEKL. The CDR3 length is 14 residues. Trimming removed 0 bases from V and 4 bases from J, with 9 bases in between. The CDR3 here is CASSQDRRAYGYTF. The CDR3 DNA is TGCGCCAGCAGCCAAGATAGGAGGGCCTATGGCTACACCTTC.